This TCR beta chain was captured in a study of radiotherapy plus CTLA-4 blockade in lung cancer. Turning to the study itself: Objective responses emerged in around a sixth of patients, and 31% attained disease control.

This clone was observed a handful of times. The protocol was immunoSEQ multiplex PCR, while the TCRdb copy is restricted to in-frame clones and leaves out a portion. This table has 42,000 or so clones, approximately 75% appearing once. Germline assignment: CDR1 SGHVS and CDR2 FNYEAQ. This CDR3 is 13 amino acids long. J was trimmed by 15 bases and V by 5 bases; bases with no gene match: 10. The chain couples TRBV7-6 to TRBJ2-1; 10 nucleotides match TRBD1. Here the sequenced sample was peripheral blood, taken from a patient treated with radiotherapy plus ipilimumab. This sequence originates from a human donor with non-small cell lung cancer that progressed on radiotherapy plus ipilimumab. DNA of the CDR3: TGTGCCAGCAGCAACGGACAGGGGGGCAAAACGTTCTTC. Residues: CASSNGQGGKTFF.